The entry below gives a single T cell receptor (beta chain) sequence along with its context. Its specific antigen is unknown. Nothing much larger sits one base from this clone, and base qualities are not available. The data were obtained in a study of T cell changes during pregnancy in multiple sclerosis (dated 2019 in TCRdb). Study-level background: In women with multiple sclerosis, the researchers looked at how the T cell repertoire shifted as pregnancy progressed.

Libraries were built with the immunoSEQ multiplex PCR assay. This is the immuneACCESS table as TCRdb keeps it, with only in-frame sequences that have V and J called. A part of the clones is gone; compared with another copy, unresolved V genes explain less than half, and the rest is unexplained. This sample is represented by around 34,000 clones; 90% of them were singletons. Around an eighth of the sample rests with the top ten. V is pared back by 5 bases and J by 8 bases, with 12 bases lying between the germline termini. In the germline V gene, CDR1 corresponds to MNHEY and CDR2 to SVGAGI. The CDR3 numbers 13 residues from cysteine through phenylalanine. Only the CDR3 DNA is retained, 39 bases long and in frame from the first base.

Source: CD8+ T cells from peripheral blood mononuclear cells, taken in the first trimester of pregnancy. The chain uses TRBV6-5 and TRBJ1-4, with an unclear D gene assignment. The sequence was collected from a female donor with multiple sclerosis, enrolled in a pregnancy study. CDR3 sequence: CASSDVIQEKLFF. The DNA is as follows: TGTGCCAGCAGTGACGTGATACAGGAAAAACTGTTTTTT.